This T cell receptor (beta chain) appears in the sequencing data of a study of identical twins. Study-level results: For out-of-frame beta sequences, excess twin sharing was weaker.

V lost 5 bases and J lost 6; bases outside the gene matches: 12. CDR3 length equals 17 residues. A universal primer site came from template switching; cDNA carried unique molecular identifiers. TCRdb itself ran the 5' RACE reads through MiXCR, one entry per CDR3 protein. In the table there are 700,000 or so distinct CDR3 sequences, less than 25% of which are singletons. This clonotype was found a few times. Its specificity is unknown. These data were likewise used in another study, on T cells expressing NK-cell markers. This second report adds: A range of about 1.0-7.0% of CD8+ T cells consisted of dominant NKG2C+ clonotypes in several donors. A few of the donors also had these clonotypes leading their CD3+CD56-NKG2C+ fraction.

The rearrangement joins TRBV12-3 or TRBV12-4 to TRBJ2-1; the match to TRBD2 covers 11 bases. The sample was PBMCs. The TCR was taken from a woman between 18 and 30 years old in good health. The CDR3 loop reads CASSVIAGGPYGNEQFF. The CDR3 DNA reads TGTGCCAGCAGTGTTATAGCGGGAGGGCCATATGGCAATGAGCAGTTCTTC.